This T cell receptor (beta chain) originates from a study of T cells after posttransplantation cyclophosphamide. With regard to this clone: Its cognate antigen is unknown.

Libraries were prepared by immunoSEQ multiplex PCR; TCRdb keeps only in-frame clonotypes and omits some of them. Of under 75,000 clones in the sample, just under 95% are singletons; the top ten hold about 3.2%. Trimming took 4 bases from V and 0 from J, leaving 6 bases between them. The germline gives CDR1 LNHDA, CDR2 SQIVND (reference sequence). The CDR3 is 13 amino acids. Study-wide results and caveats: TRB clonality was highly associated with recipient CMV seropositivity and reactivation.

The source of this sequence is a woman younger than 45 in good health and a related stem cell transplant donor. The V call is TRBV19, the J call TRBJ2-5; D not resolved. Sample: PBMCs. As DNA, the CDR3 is TGTGCCAGTAGTAAGATGTACCAAGAGACCCAGTACTTC. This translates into CASSKMYQETQYF.